Presented here are 12 T cell receptor beta chains from one specimen sequenced in a study of T-cell memory formation after mild COVID-19. TCRdb ran MiXCR on the 5' RACE reads and lists one entry per CDR3 protein. Of 270,000 or so distinct CDR3 sequences detected, 18% appear once; the ten largest clones hold 23%. The sequencing input was PBMCs or a T cell subset sorted from them (not recorded which). These TCRs come from a man aged 18-30 years who had mild COVID-19 (a few samples of this study predate the infection). Cell type and time point are not known.

This clonotype was found many times. The V gene is TRBV3-1, the J gene TRBJ2-1; D is perhaps TRBD1 (5 bases). This CDR3 region has 13 residues. Germline V gene data show CDR1 as LGHDT and CDR2 as YNNKEL (reference sequence). Trimming stripped 0 bases from V and 6 bases from J, with 6 bases between. The CDR3 reads CASSQDRVNEQFF. The CDR3 region has the DNA TGTGCCAGCAGCCAAGACAGGGTCAATGAGCAGTTCTTC.

The J gene is TRBJ2-5, the V gene TRBV20-1; 9 positions match TRBD2. V gave up 4 bases and J gave up 10 bases; unmatched junction bases: 4. CDR1 is DFQATT and CDR2 is SNEGSKA in the germline V gene (reference sequence). The CDR3 runs 11 residues. The CDR3 protein is CSATTSGVQYF. CDR3 nucleotides: TGCAGTGCTACGACTAGCGGAGTCCAGTACTTC.

V gene TRBV27 combines with J gene TRBJ1-5; D unclear. Trimming took off 4 bases at V and 4 bases at J, with 14 bases between the two ends. Germline values: CDR1 MNHEY, CDR2 SMNVEV (reference sequence). CDR3 length equals 15 residues. This chain's CDR3 is CASSSRTEGNQPQHF. CDR3 in DNA: TGTGCCAGCAGTTCGAGGACCGAGGGAAATCAGCCCCAGCATTTT.

This clonotype was seen a few times. CDR3 sequence reads: CSAKGNEQFF. As DNA, the CDR3 is TGCAGTGCTAAGGGCAATGAGCAGTTCTTC. This chain connects TRBV20-1 to TRBJ2-1; D uncertain. The V end was cut by 4 bases, the J end by 6 bases, with 4 bases between. CDR1 and CDR2 from the germline V gene are DFQATT and SNEGSKA (reference sequence). This CDR3 region has 10 residues.

The CDR3 DNA reads as TGTGCCAGCAGTTCCCCCCGCAGGGGGTATGGCTACACCTTC. Its translation is CASSSPRRGYGYTF. V gene TRBV27 combines with J gene TRBJ1-2, with 7 positions matching TRBD1. The junction had 7 bases not matched to a gene; V was cut back by 4 bases and J by 5 bases. The CDR3 is made up of 14 amino acids. Per the germline V gene, CDR1 is MNHEY and CDR2 is SMNVEV (reference sequence).

This rearrangement joins TRBV6-6 to TRBJ2-7; the D is unclear. Trimming left V 3 bases short and J 2 bases short, with 8 bases between. This CDR3 contains 13 residues. In germline, CDR1 is MNHNY, CDR2 SVGAGI (reference sequence). Here the CDR3 DNA reads TGTGCCAGCAGTTATTGGGAAGCCTACGAGCAGTACTTC. This gives the protein CASSYWEAYEQYF.

Only a few counts were recorded for this clonotype. The V and J genes are TRBV4-3 and TRBJ2-1; the D gene is possibly TRBD1 (5 bases). The CDR3 loop spans 16 amino acids. Germline CDR1 reads LGHNA; CDR2 reads YSLEER. The V end lost 4 bases, the J end lost 2 bases, and 15 bases lay between the germline ends. For the CDR3, the DNA is TGCGCCAGCAGCCCCTCAGGGCAGTTTACCTACAATGAGCAGTTCTTC. Amino acids: CASSPSGQFTYNEQFF.

This clonotype was counted ten times or more. The CDR3 DNA sequence: TGCGCCAGCAGCCAAGGGGGCGGACAGGGGCGTAATTCACCCCTCCACTTT. It encodes CASSQGGGQGRNSPLHF. The V call is TRBV4-3, the J call TRBJ1-6; 9 nucleotides line up with TRBD1. The CDR3 covers 17 residues. V dropped 1 base and J dropped 6; count of bases not matched to a gene: 7. Germline CDR1 reads LGHNA; CDR2 reads YSLEER.

This clonotype was observed a few times. The V call is TRBV4-1, the J call TRBJ1-1; 7 bases line up with TRBD1. CDR3 length: 14 amino acids. Trimming removed 3 bases from V and 6 bases from J; junction bases left unmatched: 7. CDR1 and CDR2 (germline): MGHRA, YSYEKL. In DNA form, the CDR3 reads TGCGCCAGCAGCCAGACAGGGTATTCCGCTGAAGCTTTCTTT. This sequence encodes CASSQTGYSAEAFF.

This rearrangement joins TRBV7-2 to TRBJ2-7, with 9 positions matching TRBD1. Trimming cost V 7 bases and J 6 bases; bases outside gene matches: 10. This CDR3 contains 14 residues. Germline values: CDR1 SGHTA, CDR2 FQGNSA. DNA for the CDR3: TGTGCCAGCAACCCGGGACAGGGTCGTGGCGAGCAGTACTTC. Residues: CASNPGQGRGEQYF.

CDR3 sequence reads: CASSPGTGPNTGELFF. In DNA, the CDR3 is TGTGCCAGCTCACCAGGGACAGGGCCGAACACCGGGGAGCTGTTTTTT. The gene calls are TRBV18 and TRBJ2-2; 9 positions agree with TRBD1. This CDR3 contains 16 residues. Germline V gene lookup returns CDR1 KGHSH and CDR2 LQKENI. With 2 bases clipped from V and 0 bases from J, the junction kept 1 base outside the gene matches.

The V and J genes are TRBV27 and TRBJ1-1; maybe TRBD1 (5 bases). The CDR3 length is 16 residues. The germline V gene encodes CDR1 MNHEY and CDR2 SMNVEV (reference sequence). V was pared by 6 bases and J by 5 bases, with 22 bases between. CDR3: CASRRRPSMGGTEAFF. The CDR3 nucleotides are TGTGCCAGCAGACGCCGACCGAGTATGGGGGGAACTGAAGCTTTCTTT.